Included here is one TCR beta chain sequence, with context. The J segment lost 6 bases and the V segment lost 5 bases, leaving 12 bases of the junction unmatched. Germline values: CDR1 LGHNT, CDR2 FRNRAP. The CDR3 length is 16 residues. The sample belongs to a study of blood T cell repertoires in COVID-19. Overall study: Sites across the United States, Italy and Spain contributed samples from acute and convalescent COVID-19. From T cells, B-cell-depleted T cells, or PBMCs came the material, which was cDNA or gDNA.

Per the study methods: Estimates of nucleated cell counts were drawn from the amplification of reference gene primers. The data were produced by immunoSEQ multiplex PCR, yet TCRdb's version contains in-frame clones alone and is incomplete. That table furnishes V, J and clone size, whereas the DNA furnished D and trimming. The table lists 200,000 to 250,000 clones, about 87% of them singletons. This chain connects TRBV12-5 to TRBJ1-2, with TRBD1 matching over 10 bases. Sequencing was done on a sample of peripheral blood. This TCR was recovered from a man aged 65-85 years with acute or convalescent COVID-19. CDR3 DNA: TGTGCTAGTGGTGGGGCCGGGACAGGGGAATGGAATGGCTACACCTTC. Its translation: CASGGAGTGEWNGYTF.